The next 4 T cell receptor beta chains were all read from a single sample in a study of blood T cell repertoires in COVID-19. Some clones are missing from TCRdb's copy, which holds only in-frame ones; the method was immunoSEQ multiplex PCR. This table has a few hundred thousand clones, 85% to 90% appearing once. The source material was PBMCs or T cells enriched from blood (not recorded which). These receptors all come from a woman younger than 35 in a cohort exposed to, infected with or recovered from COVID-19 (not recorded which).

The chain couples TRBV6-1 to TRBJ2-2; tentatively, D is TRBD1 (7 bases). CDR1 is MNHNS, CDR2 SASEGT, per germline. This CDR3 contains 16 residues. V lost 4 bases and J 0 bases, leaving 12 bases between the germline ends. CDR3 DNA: TGTGCCAGCAGTGTCCAGGGGGGAGCGAACACCGGGGAGCTGTTTTTT. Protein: CASSVQGGANTGELFF.

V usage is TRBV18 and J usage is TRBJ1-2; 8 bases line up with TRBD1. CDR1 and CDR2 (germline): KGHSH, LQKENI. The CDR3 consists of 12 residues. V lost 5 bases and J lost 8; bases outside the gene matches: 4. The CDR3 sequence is CASSGQGGGYTF. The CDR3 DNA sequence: TGTGCCAGCTCAGGACAGGGCGGGGGCTACACCTTC.

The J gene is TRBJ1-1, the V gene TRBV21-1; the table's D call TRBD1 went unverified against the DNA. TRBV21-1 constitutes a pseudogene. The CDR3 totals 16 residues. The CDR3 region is CASSNSRERANTEAFF. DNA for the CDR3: TGTGCCAGCAGCAATAGCAGGGAAAGGGCGAACACTGAAGCTTTCTTT.

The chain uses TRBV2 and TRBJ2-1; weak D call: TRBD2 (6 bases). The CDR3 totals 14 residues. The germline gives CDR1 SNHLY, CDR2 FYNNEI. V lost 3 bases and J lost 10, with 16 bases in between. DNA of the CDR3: TGTGCCAGCAGTGATGGGGGACTCCTTTGGGAGCAGTTCTTC. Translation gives CASSDGGLLWEQFF. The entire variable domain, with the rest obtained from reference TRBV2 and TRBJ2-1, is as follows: EPEVTQTPSHQVTQMGQEVILRCVPISNHLYFYWYRQILGQKVEFLVSFYNNEISEKSEIFDDQFSVERPDGSNFTLKIRSTKLEDSAMYFCASSDGGLLWEQFFGPGTRLTVL.